In its sample, the clone carrying this T cell receptor beta chain was seen a few times. A read error is possible here, since a much larger clone lies one base away. Starting material of 500 ng total RNA yielded TCR beta cDNA via a constant-region primer. ARM-PCR was slightly modified, and three nested multiplex PCR rounds with it gave rise to the TCR beta libraries. A C-beta reverse primer and TRBV1-TRBV30 forward primers served in each of the first two PCR rounds, at about 9 cycles apiece. MiXCR, run by TCRdb on the multiplex PCR reads, gives a single entry per CDR3 protein. This sample has approximately 330,000 distinct CDR3 sequences; roughly 61% occur once, and the top ten carry approximately 5.9%. RNA was extracted from whole blood without cell sorting, alongside germline DNA. This sample was included in a study of tumor-infiltrating lymphocytes in primary liver carcinoma. The CDR3 has 13 amino acids. Germline lookup yields CDR1 SQVTM and CDR2 ANQGSEA.

The rearrangement links TRBV29-1 to TRBJ2-7; no clear D gene. The sample consisted of peripheral blood. This TCR came from a man aged 40-49 years with primary liver carcinoma and hepatitis B virus infection. For the CDR3, the DNA is TGCAACGTTGAGGCCGGACCTTCCTACGAGCAGTACTTC. It yields the protein CNVEAGPSYEQYF.